This is a list of T cell receptor beta chains from one sample in a study. In TCRdb, the 5' RACE reads were re-called with MiXCR into one record per CDR3 protein. The sample records 50,000 to 70,000 distinct CDR3 sequences, 20% being singletons. The sequenced sample was tumor-infiltrating Tregs sorted from the breast tumor. Receptors originate from a female donor with breast cancer. CDR3s include the opening cysteine and the closing phenylalanine or tryptophan. Fields, in order: J gene, V gene, D gene, clone size, CDR3 protein, CDR3 DNA. D genes are given only for firm matches. Only part of the rows carry a size: once, few, many, or a class if the clone is expanded.

TRBJ2-2 | TRBV5-1 | - | - | CASSFFITGELFF | TGCGCCAGCAGCTTTTTTATCACCGGGGAGCTGTTTTTT
TRBJ2-5 | TRBV2 | TRBD2 | few | CASSEAAGVDETQYF | TGTGCCAGCAGTGAAGCGGCGGGAGTAGATGAGACCCAGTACTTC
TRBJ2-7 | TRBV12-3/TRBV12-4 | TRBD2 | - | CASSRRTSYEQHF | TGTGCCAGCAGCCGCCGGACTAGCTACGAGCAACACTTC
TRBJ1-2 | TRBV2 | - | - | CASGHIYGYTF | TGTGCCAGCGGACACATATATGGCTACACCTTC
TRBJ2-3 | TRBV2 | - | many | CASTKIVLVPDTQYF | TGTGCCAGCACCAAAATAGTGCTAGTCCCAGATACGCAGTATTTT
TRBJ1-1 | TRBV4-1 | - | many | CASSHPRQDLRGEAFF | TGCGCCAGCAGCCACCCCCGACAGGACCTTCGGGGTGAAGCTTTCTTT
TRBJ1-2 | TRBV18 | TRBD1 | few | CASSPLLSQGGGYTF | TGTGCCAGCTCACCACTGCTGTCCCAGGGGGGCGGCTACACCTTC
TRBJ1-3 | TRBV6-5 | - | few | CASTKLGTPGNTIYF | TGTGCCAGCACTAAACTCGGGACCCCTGGAAACACCATATATTTT
TRBJ2-7 | TRBV5-1 | TRBD2 | few | CASSIGTSGYEQYF | TGCGCCAGCAGCATAGGGACTAGCGGCTACGAGCAGTACTTC
TRBJ1-5 | TRBV6-6 | - | - | CASGVGGGNQPQHF | TGTGCCAGCGGGGTTGGGGGGGGTAATCAGCCCCAGCATTTT
TRBJ2-3 | TRBV24-1 | - | - | CATSPGGSTDTQYF | TGTGCCACGAGCCCGGGGGGCAGCACAGATACGCAGTATTTT
TRBJ2-5 | TRBV10-3 | - | - | CAINGGGPEETQYF | TGTGCCATCAACGGGGGTGGGCCCGAAGAGACCCAGTACTTC
TRBJ2-3 | TRBV5-1 | TRBD1 | many | CASSRTGTTDTQYF | TGCGCCAGCAGCCGGACAGGGACCACAGATACGCAGTATTTT
TRBJ2-2 | TRBV7-8 | - | few | CASSSGGTGELFF | TGTGCCAGCAGCTCAGGGGGGACCGGGGAGCTGTTTTTT
TRBJ2-2 | TRBV6-6 | TRBD2 | - | CASRAGGNTGELFF | TGTGCCAGCCGAGCGGGAGGGAACACCGGGGAGCTGTTTTTT
TRBJ1-2 | TRBV7-2 | - | - | CASSLDGGWNYGYTF | TGTGCCAGCAGCTTAGACGGGGGGTGGAACTATGGCTACACCTTC
TRBJ1-2 | TRBV12-3/TRBV12-4 | TRBD1 | few | CASSFGTGGAGGYTF | TGTGCCAGCAGTTTTGGGACAGGGGGCGCGGGAGGCTACACCTTC
TRBJ1-5 | TRBV7-2 | - | - | CASSSGTTRANQPQHF | TGTGCCAGCAGCTCCGGGACAACCCGAGCAAATCAGCCCCAGCATTTT
TRBJ1-3 | TRBV7-2 | - | - | CASSLAPMVGGNTIYF | TGTGCCAGCAGCTTAGCGCCTATGGTCGGCGGAAACACCATATATTTT
TRBJ2-3 | TRBV7-9 | - | - | CASSLGSSVDTQYF | TGTGCCAGCAGCTTAGGAAGTTCTGTGGATACGCAGTATTTT
TRBJ2-1 | TRBV7-3 | TRBD2 | - | CASSPTSGVYYNEQFF | TGTGCCAGCAGCCCGACTAGCGGAGTCTACTACAATGAGCAGTTCTTC
TRBJ2-7 | TRBV2 | TRBD1 | few | CASVETGVPEQYF | TGTGCCAGCGTCGAGACAGGGGTCCCGGAGCAGTACTTC
TRBJ1-1 | TRBV5-1 | TRBD1 | few | CASSSTGTVGTEAFF | TGCGCCAGCAGCTCGACCGGGACAGTTGGGACTGAAGCTTTCTTT
TRBJ2-7 | TRBV27 | - | - | CASSSPTRRSYEQYF | TGTGCCAGCAGTTCTCCGACAAGGAGGTCCTACGAGCAGTACTTC
TRBJ1-4 | TRBV5-6 | - | - | CASSLARDGTRNEKLFF | TGTGCCAGCAGCTTGGCCAGGGACGGGACGCGGAATGAAAAACTGTTTTTT
TRBJ1-4 | TRBV5-6 | - | - | CASSLRSAEKLFF | TGTGCCAGCAGCTTGAGGTCAGCTGAAAAACTGTTTTTT
TRBJ2-3 | TRBV4-1 | - | few | CASSQGSRRVDTQYF | TGCGCCAGCAGCCAAGGGAGCCGAAGGGTAGATACGCAGTATTTT
TRBJ2-7 | TRBV12-3/TRBV12-4 | - | few | CTSSWILGEQYF | TGTACCAGCAGCTGGATCCTCGGCGAGCAGTACTTC
TRBJ1-6 | TRBV5-1 | TRBD1 | medium-sized | CASRSGQGDSPLHF | TGCGCCAGCAGATCGGGACAGGGTGATTCACCCCTCCACTTT
TRBJ2-1 | TRBV6-5 | - | few | CASSSSNWEQFF | TGTGCCAGCAGCAGCTCCAATTGGGAGCAGTTCTTC
TRBJ2-5 | TRBV5-1 | - | - | CASSEGSTQYF | TGCGCCAGCAGCGAAGGCTCGACCCAGTACTTC
TRBJ2-4 | TRBV20-1 | - | many | CSAKPGTLTKNIQYF | TGCAGTGCTAAGCCGGGGACCCTTACCAAAAACATTCAGTACTTC
TRBJ2-3 | TRBV20-1 | - | - | CSARDLDTATQYF | TGCAGTGCTAGAGATCTGGACACAGCTACGCAGTATTTT
TRBJ2-4 | TRBV2 | - | - | CASSARGASKNIQYF | TGTGCCAGCAGTGCAAGGGGCGCGTCCAAAAACATTCAGTACTTC
TRBJ2-1 | TRBV27 | - | - | CASSLGTGVRVEQFF | TGTGCCAGCAGTTTGGGGACGGGCGTTCGGGTTGAGCAGTTCTTC
TRBJ2-1 | TRBV4-1 | - | - | CASSHPLKGRSSYNEQFF | TGCGCCAGCAGCCACCCCCTGAAGGGACGGAGCTCCTACAATGAGCAGTTCTTC
TRBJ2-7 | TRBV29-1 | - | once | CSVGKTNYPHKQYF | TGCAGCGTTGGGAAGACCAACTACCCCCACAAGCAGTACTTC
TRBJ2-1 | TRBV24-1 | - | - | CATSDFHNEQFF | TGTGCCACCAGTGATTTCCACAATGAGCAGTTCTTC
TRBJ2-1 | TRBV20-1 | TRBD2 | once | CSASASGRYNEQFF | TGCAGTGCTAGCGCAAGCGGGAGGTACAATGAGCAGTTCTTC